This TCR beta chain was observed in a study of T cells in Graves' hyperthyroidism and ophthalmopathy. Across the study: Peripheral blood samples were taken at initial diagnosis, prior to any treatment.

Germline V lookup: CDR1 DFQATT, CDR2 SNEGSKA (reference sequence). CDR3 length: 14 amino acids. V was trimmed by 2 bases and J by 4 bases, leaving 9 bases between them. Regions amplified from RNA transcripts were the TCR beta CDR3 regions. An initial round of RT-PCR targeting the TCR CDR3 relied on the HTBI primer set. A single record per CDR3 protein comes from TCRdb applying MiXCR to the multiplex PCR reads. The table lists about 400,000 distinct CDR3 sequences, 20% to 25% of them singletons. The authors took PBMCs from 10 ml fresh peripheral blood. This clonotype was sampled from a man aged 50 or older with Graves' hyperthyroidism. Sequencing was done on a sample of blood. The chain recombines TRBV20-1 with TRBJ2-6; D gene unclear. The CDR3, as DNA: TGCAGTGCTAGAAAAGAGCCCGGGGCCAACGTCCTGACTTTC. Translating gives CSARKEPGANVLTF.